These 27 T cell receptor beta chains share one sample of origin, sequenced in a study of blood T cell repertoires in COVID-19 (TCRdb year 2020). Library construction relied on the immunoSEQ multiplex PCR assay. TCRdb's version of the immuneACCESS table is confined to in-frame rearrangements and falls short of the full clone set. An unresolved V gene accounts for under half of the shortfall where checked; the remainder is of unknown origin. The sample table lists roughly 150,000 clones, 84% of them with a count of one. Of the sample, 44% falls within the top ten clones. Sequencing was performed on peripheral blood. These receptors all come from a human donor in a cohort sampled during active COVID-19.

This clone has more than one count but fewer than ten. The CDR3: CASSQIQGASYGYTF. As DNA, the CDR3 is TGCGCCAGCAGCCAAATTCAGGGGGCCAGCTATGGCTACACCTTC. The chain joins TRBV4-3 to TRBJ1-2; TRBD1 matches at 8 bases. CDR3 length: 15 amino acids. CDR1 and CDR2 (germline): LGHNA, YSLEER. With V trimmed by 2 bases and J by 4 bases, 6 bases remained unmatched.

J is TRBJ1-5 and V is TRBV19, with TRBD1 identical over 9 bases. This CDR3 is built from 15 residues. CDR1 is LNHDA, CDR2 SQIVND, per germline (reference sequence). V was clipped by 6 bases and J by 2 bases; unmatched bases: 5. The CDR3 DNA reads TGTGCCAGTAGGAGGGACAGGGCACGCAATCAGCCCCAGCATTTT. Residues: CASRRDRARNQPQHF.

The chain links TRBV3-1 (or the pseudogene TRBV3-2) to TRBJ1-2; D might be TRBD1 (5 bases). The germline V gene encodes CDR1 LGHDT and CDR2 YNNKEL (reference sequence). Trimming removed 2 bases at V and 2 bases at J, with 9 bases between. CDR3 length: 14 amino acids. CDR3 coding DNA: TGTGCCAGCAGCCAATTGCGGGGGAACTATGGCTACACCTTC. It specifies CASSQLRGNYGYTF.

The chain uses TRBV9 and TRBJ2-3, with TRBD2 as a possible D gene (7 bases). Germline assignment: CDR1 SGDLS and CDR2 YYNGEE. V lost 4 bases and J lost 1, with 16 bases in between. The CDR3 extends over 16 amino acids. DNA for the CDR3: TGTGCCAGCAGCCCTCTAGGGGGGGGCGGCACAGATACGCAGTATTTT. Its protein product is CASSPLGGGGTDTQYF.

V and J are TRBV12-5 and TRBJ1-1, with 12 bases fitting TRBD1. V shed 5 bases and J 6 bases; nucleotides not matched to a gene: 7. The CDR3 is 15 amino acids. Looked up from germline, CDR1 is LGHNT and CDR2 is FRNRAP. The CDR3 region is CASGLGQGASSEAFF. The CDR3 DNA sequence: TGTGCTAGTGGTCTGGGACAGGGGGCGAGCTCTGAAGCTTTCTTT.

V and J are TRBV5-8 and TRBJ2-4; 8 nucleotides agree with TRBD1. The V gene's germline CDR1 is SGHTS and CDR2 YDEGEE. The CDR3 extends over 18 amino acids. The ends lost 4 bases at V and 1 base at J; junction bases unmatched: 13. CDR3 DNA: TGTGCCAGCAGCCCCGGACAGGGATGGTCGTTGGCCAAAAACATTCAGTACTTC. This codes for CASSPGQGWSLAKNIQYF.

This chain uses TRBV11-3 with TRBJ2-1; 10 bases align to TRBD2. Germline V gene sequence: CDR1 SGHNT, CDR2 YENEEA. The V gene end was trimmed by 3 bases and the J gene end by 4 bases; junction bases not matched to a gene: 3. The CDR3 is 15 amino acids. This chain's CDR3 is CASSLGTSVYNEQFF. The CDR3 nucleotides are TGTGCCAGCAGCTTGGGGACTAGCGTTTACAATGAGCAGTTCTTC.

This CDR3 reads CASSLAQGGGNTIYF. Written as DNA, the CDR3 is TGTGCCAGCAGCTTGGCCCAGGGAGGTGGAAACACCATATATTTT. The chain joins TRBV5-4 to TRBJ1-3; tentatively, D is TRBD1 (5 bases). Between the trimmed V and J ends, which lost 0 bases and 3 bases, there was a span of 10 bases. This CDR3 region has 15 residues. Germline V gene data show CDR1 as SGHNT and CDR2 as YYREEE (reference sequence).

This clone showed up just once. This rearrangement joins TRBV2 to TRBJ2-2; D not resolved. The CDR3 consists of 15 residues. Per the germline V gene, CDR1 is SNHLY and CDR2 is FYNNEI. Between the trimmed V and J ends, which lost 7 bases and 6 bases, there was a span of 18 bases. For the CDR3, the DNA is TGTGCCAGCAAAGTAAGAGACACCGGTCCCGGGGAGCTGTTTTTT. Its translation is CASKVRDTGPGELFF.

J is TRBJ2-1 and V is TRBV27, with TRBD2 identical over 9 bases. CDR3 length equals 17 residues. CDR1 is MNHEY, CDR2 SMNVEV, per germline (reference sequence). V shed 3 bases, J shed 6 bases, and the junction held 12 bases outside the gene matches. The CDR3: CASSFLFSGRAGNEQFF. As DNA, the CDR3 is TGTGCCAGCAGTTTCCTTTTTAGCGGGAGAGCCGGCAATGAGCAGTTCTTC.

J is TRBJ1-6 and V is TRBV11-3, with 9 bases fitting TRBD1. The CDR3 has 13 amino acids. Trimming took 8 bases from V and 8 from J; bases not matched to a gene: 4. Germline V gives CDR1 SGHNT, CDR2 YENEEA. CDR3 nucleotide sequence: TGTGCCAGCGCGGGACAGGGCGATTCACCCCTCCACTTT. Its translation: CASAGQGDSPLHF.

This chain uses TRBV7-9 with TRBJ1-4; D is ambiguous. V was cut by 1 base and J by 5 bases, with 5 bases left in between. Germline V gene data show CDR1 as SEHNR and CDR2 as FQNEAQ (reference sequence). The CDR3 is 13 amino acids. The CDR3 nucleotides read TGTGCCAGCAGCTTAGACAGCAATGAAAAACTGTTTTTT. This translates into CASSLDSNEKLFF. The full variable domain, with the rest looked up from reference TRBV7-9 and TRBJ1-4, is DTGVSQNPRHKITKRGQNVTFRCDPISEHNRLYWYRQTLGQGPEFLTYFQNEAQLEKSRLLSDRFSAERPKGSFSTLEIQRTEQGDSAMYLCASSLDSNEKLFFGSGTQLSVL.

The count of this clone is one. The sample contains more than one DNA sequence encoding this CDR3. The chain employs TRBV19 and TRBJ1-1; D gene uncertain. Trimming removed 4 bases at V and 0 bases at J, with 6 bases between. The CDR3 runs 13 residues. From germline, CDR1 is LNHDA and CDR2 SQIVND (reference sequence). For the CDR3, the DNA is TGTGCCAGTAGTACAGTCCTGAACACTGAAGCTTTCTTT. It codes for CASSTVLNTEAFF. Looking up the rest from reference TRBV19 and TRBJ1-1 gives the full variable domain: DGGITQSPKYLFRKEGQNVTLSCEQNLNHDAMYWYRQDPGQGLRLIYYSQIVNDFQKGDIAEGYSVSREKKESFPLTVTSAQKNPTAFYLCASSTVLNTEAFFGQGTRLTVV.

This chain connects TRBV5-8 to TRBJ2-2; no clear D gene. CDR3 length: 12 residues. Trimming pared 6 bases from V and 1 base from J, leaving 4 bases between. The germline V gene encodes CDR1 SGHTS and CDR2 YDEGEE. The DNA of the CDR3 is TGTGCCAGCACCGGGAACACCGGGGAGCTGTTTTTT. Its translation: CASTGNTGELFF. The whole variable domain, remainder taken from reference TRBV5-8 and TRBJ2-2, is EAGVTQSPTHLIKTRGQQATLRCSPISGHTSVYWYQQALGLGLQFLLWYDEGEERNRGNFPPRFSGRQFPNYSSELNVNALELEDSALYLCASTGNTGELFFGEGSRLTVL.

A single count supports this clone. The chain recombines TRBV3-1 (or the pseudogene TRBV3-2) with TRBJ2-3; 7 bases are shared with TRBD2. This CDR3 region has 16 residues. Trimming cost V 2 bases and J 1 base; bases outside gene matches: 6. CDR1 and CDR2 (germline): LGHDT, YNNKEL (reference sequence). As DNA, the CDR3 is TGTGCCAGCAGCCAATGGGGCGCGGGAGGCACAGATACGCAGTATTTT. This encodes CASSQWGAGGTDTQYF.

This clone has only a few counts. J is TRBJ2-1 and V is TRBV29-1; TRBD2 matches 7 bases. The CDR3 is 12 amino acids. V dropped 4 bases and J dropped 9; count of bases not matched to a gene: 6. Germline V gene sequence: CDR1 SQVTM, CDR2 ANQGSEA. CDR3 loop: CSVVAGAGEQFF. The CDR3 DNA reads as TGCAGCGTTGTGGCGGGAGCCGGTGAGCAGTTCTTC.

This clone was counted between two and nine times. The V and J genes are TRBV5-1 and TRBJ2-7; weak D call: TRBD2 (6 bases). CDR1 SGHRS and CDR2 YFSETQ come from the germline V gene. This CDR3 is 14 amino acids long. V was trimmed by 0 bases and J by 5 bases, leaving 12 bases between them. CDR3 residues: CASSLGDFRDEQYV. CDR3 DNA: TGCGCCAGCAGCTTGGGGGACTTCCGAGACGAGCAGTACGTC.

The chain is built from TRBV18 and TRBJ1-1; D is undetermined. The CDR3 contains 14 residues. V was pared by 2 bases and J by 11 bases, with 18 bases between. The germline CDR1 and CDR2 sequences are KGHSH and LQKENI. The CDR3 sequence is CASSPSGSPTGAFF. The CDR3 nucleotides read TGTGCCAGCTCACCATCGGGGAGCCCGACCGGGGCTTTCTTT.

The chain links TRBV21-1 to TRBJ1-1. TRBV21-1 corresponds to a pseudogene. This CDR3 region has 13 residues. CDR3 sequence reads: CASRPRVGTEAFF. As DNA, the CDR3 is TGTGCCAGCAGACCTCGGGTAGGTACTGAAGCTTTCTTT.

The chain joins TRBV24-1 to TRBJ2-2; D perhaps matches TRBD2 (6 bases). The CDR3 has 15 residues. Per germline, CDR1 KGHDR and CDR2 SFDVKD. V lost 4 bases to trimming and J lost 6 bases, with 14 bases between them. As DNA, the CDR3 is TGTGCCACCAGTGACCCTTTGGGGGAGGCCGGGGAGCTGTTTTTT. This sequence encodes CATSDPLGEAGELFF.

The rearrangement joins TRBV27 to TRBJ1-2; 10 positions agree with TRBD1. Trimming removed 6 bases from V and 6 bases from J; junction bases left unmatched: 1. The CDR3 is made up of 12 amino acids. Germline V gene sequence: CDR1 MNHEY, CDR2 SMNVEV (reference sequence). The CDR3 spells CASRTGGNGYTF. The CDR3 bases are TGTGCCAGCAGGACAGGGGGCAATGGCTACACCTTC.

Here the CDR3 DNA reads TGTGCCAGCAGCGAAAGGCGGGGGGCGGTTGGTAACACTGAAGCTTTCTTT. The encoded protein is CASSERRGAVGNTEAFF. This sequence joins TRBV7-8 and TRBJ1-1, with D possibly TRBD1 on 6 matching bases. V was cut by 5 bases and J by 2 bases, with 21 bases left in between. The CDR3 has 17 residues. Germline CDR1 and CDR2: SGHVS and FQNEAQ.

The genes are TRBV7-3 and TRBJ1-5, with 7 bases matching TRBD1. Germline lookup yields CDR1 SGHTA and CDR2 FQGTGA. The V gene end was trimmed by 5 bases and the J gene end by 5 bases; junction bases not matched to a gene: 15. The CDR3 contains 17 residues. DNA of the CDR3: TGTGCCAGCAGCATAGACAGGGTTCGGATATACGATCAGCCCCAGCATTTT. Protein: CASSIDRVRIYDQPQHF.

V usage is TRBV27 and J usage is TRBJ2-3, with no clear D. V was pared by 4 bases and J by 6 bases, with 14 bases between. CDR1 and CDR2 (germline): MNHEY, SMNVEV (reference sequence). The CDR3 length is 14 residues. CDR3 residues: CASSSQQFRDTQYF. In DNA form, the CDR3 reads TGTGCCAGCAGTTCCCAACAGTTCAGGGATACGCAGTATTTT.

The rearrangement joins TRBV5-5 to TRBJ1-2, with 7 bases matching TRBD1. The CDR3 length is 15 residues. Germline V gives CDR1 SGHKS, CDR2 YYEKEE (reference sequence). The trim removed 3 bases at V and 1 base at J, leaving 6 bases unmatched. The CDR3 spells CASSWLRDSNYGYTF. CDR3 sequence (DNA): TGTGCCAGCAGCTGGTTACGGGACAGTAACTATGGCTACACCTTC.

The rearrangement uses TRBV10-3 and TRBJ1-1; tentatively, D is TRBD1 (5 bases). The CDR3 loop spans 14 amino acids. V lost 2 bases to trimming and J lost 1 base, with 8 bases between them. Germline CDR1 and CDR2: ENHRY and SYGVKD. The CDR3 DNA reads as TGTGCCATCAGTGAGAAGGGGTGGAACACTGAAGCTTTCTTT. It translates to CAISEKGWNTEAFF.

The rearrangement joins TRBV5-1 to TRBJ2-5, with TRBD1 matching over 9 bases. V shed 5 bases and J 4 bases; nucleotides not matched to a gene: 6. This CDR3 region has 14 residues. The V gene's germline CDR1 is SGHRS and CDR2 YFSETQ. Here the CDR3 reads CASSRGQGPETQYF. CDR3 nucleotides: TGCGCCAGCAGTAGGGGACAGGGCCCAGAGACCCAGTACTTC.